This TCR beta chain was observed in a study of breast tumors, draining lymph nodes, adjacent tissues. Regarding this clonotype: The antigen is not known.

Breast cancer patients provided tissue from their axillary draining lymph nodes. TCRdb recomputed calls from the multiplex PCR reads with MiXCR, one row per CDR3 protein. The sample records nearly 200,000 distinct CDR3 sequences, 30% to 40% being singletons. Study results and caveats: Luminal-like breast cancer showed significantly greater tumor-nontumor repertoire similarity than basal-like breast cancer did. Data fit most tumor T cells coming from lymph node, expanding in tumor.

What was sequenced was axillary lymph node tissue. This receptor was identified in a female donor with breast cancer. Some clones in this sample may be carry-over from other donors' samples.

CDR3 protein: CASSSGGPSYTDTQYF. The CDR3 DNA sequence: TGTGCCAGCAGCTCGGGGGGCCCATCATACACAGATACGCAGTATTTT. J is TRBJ2-3 and V is TRBV5-8, with TRBD2 as a possible D gene (7 bases). Germline assignment: CDR1 SGHTS and CDR2 YDEGEE. This CDR3 is built from 16 residues. Trimming took off 3 bases at V and 2 bases at J, with 16 bases between the two ends.